This T cell receptor beta chain was sequenced in a study of T cells expressing NK-cell markers. TCRdb reprocessed the 5' RACE reads, with one entry per CDR3 protein and no DNA. The sample table includes under 500,000 distinct CDR3 sequences. There are 13 residues in the CDR3. The chain joins TRBV12-3 or TRBV12-4 to TRBJ1-1; the TCRdb D gene call, TRBD1, has no DNA to confirm it. The material sequenced was blood T cells: a sorted CD56 or NKG2C T cell subset, CD4+ or CD8+ T cells, or bulk PBMC T cells (not recorded which). The clonotype was recovered from a woman between 18 and 70 years old in good health. CDR3 sequence reads: CASSSTGQGAAFF.